The 14 T cell receptor beta chains given below trace back to one sample, sequenced in a study of CD8 T cells in Susac syndrome. Reverse transcription used about 0.45 to 1 ug RNA and random hexamers. TCRdb reanalysed the immunoSEQ multiplex PCR reads using MiXCR and keeps one entry per CDR3 protein. The sample includes more than 150,000 distinct CDR3 sequences, about 94% of them seen just once. The sample comprised CD8+ T cells from PBMCs. Receptor source: a human donor with multiple sclerosis.

This chain uses TRBV7-2 with TRBJ2-7; the D is unclear. V lost 5 bases to trimming and J lost 0 bases, with 11 bases between them. The germline V gene encodes CDR1 SGHTA and CDR2 FQGNSA. This CDR3 has 14 residues. The CDR3 nucleotides read TGTGCCAGCAGCCGAGCCAGGAGCTCCTACGAGCAGTACTTC. Amino acid sequence: CASSRARSSYEQYF.

The gene calls are TRBV7-9 and TRBJ2-1; TRBD2 agrees at 8 bases. The germline V gene has CDR1 SEHNR and CDR2 FQNEAQ (reference sequence). Trimming at V came to 3 bases and at J to 8 bases, leaving 9 bases not matched to a gene. There are 15 residues in the CDR3. The CDR3 spells CASSFGTSRLDEQFF. The CDR3, as DNA: TGTGCCAGCAGCTTCGGGACTAGTCGCCTAGATGAGCAGTTCTTC. Together with reference TRBV7-9 and TRBJ2-1, the CDR3 gives the full variable domain: DTGVSQNPRHKITKRGQNVTFRCDPISEHNRLYWYRQTLGQGPEFLTYFQNEAQLEKSRLLSDRFSAERPKGSFSTLEIQRTEQGDSAMYLCASSFGTSRLDEQFFGPGTRLTVL.

This clonotype came up a few times. The CDR3 sequence is CASSYVGGSSYEQYF. DNA for the CDR3: TGTGCCAGCAGTTACGTCGGCGGTAGCTCCTACGAGCAGTACTTC. The chain uses TRBV6-2 or TRBV6-3 and TRBJ2-7; D gene unclear. V was shortened by 2 bases and J by 0 bases, with 11 bases between the two germline ends. The CDR3 spans 15 residues. Germline values: CDR1 MNHEY, CDR2 SVGEGT.

The V gene is TRBV30, the J gene TRBJ1-2; D uncertain. V dropped 3 bases and J dropped 0 bases, with 17 bases sitting between them. Per the germline V gene, CDR1 is GTSNPN and CDR2 is SVGIG (reference sequence). The CDR3 is made up of 16 amino acids. The CDR3 loop reads CAWSYEDLLSNYGYTF. The CDR3 DNA reads as TGTGCCTGGAGCTACGAGGATCTCCTATCTAACTATGGCTACACCTTC. The whole variable domain, remainder taken from reference TRBV30 and TRBJ1-2, is SQTIHQWPATLVQPVGSPLSLECTVEGTSNPNLYWYRQAAGRGLQLLFYSVGIGQISSEVPQNLSASRPQDRQFILSSKKLLLSDSGFYLCAWSYEDLLSNYGYTFGSGTRLTVV.

The chain employs TRBV14 and TRBJ2-7; D unresolved. Deletions cut 5 bases from V and 2 bases from J, with 7 bases between. CDR3 length: 12 amino acids. Germline lookup yields CDR1 SGHDN and CDR2 FVKESK. The CDR3 spells CASSGATYEQYF. The CDR3 nucleotides read TGTGCCAGCAGCGGTGCCACCTACGAGCAGTACTTC.

This clonotype was observed a handful of times. The chain uses TRBV14 and TRBJ2-7; D not certain. The CDR3 covers 11 residues. Deletions cut 1 base from V and 5 bases from J, with 3 bases between. The V gene's germline CDR1 is SGHDN and CDR2 FVKESK. The CDR3 region is CASSQGNEQYF. The DNA for the CDR3 is TGTGCCAGCAGCCAAGGGAACGAGCAGTACTTC.

Here the CDR3 DNA reads TGTGCCAGCAGCCCCATGGGCCAGGTAGATGGCTACACCTTC. Translated: CASSPMGQVDGYTF. This chain links TRBV7-9 with TRBJ1-2; D remains unclear. Trimming cost V 5 bases and J 6 bases, with 16 bases left between them. The CDR3 spans 14 residues. Germline V gene lookup returns CDR1 SEHNR and CDR2 FQNEAQ (reference sequence).

V gene TRBV12-3 or TRBV12-4 combines with J gene TRBJ2-3; 8 bases are shared with TRBD2. Trimming took 5 bases from V and 3 from J; bases not matched to a gene: 13. This CDR3 spans 17 amino acids. CDR3 loop: CASSTFEAAGGTDTQYF. CDR3 DNA: TGTGCCAGCAGTACCTTCGAGGCGGCGGGGGGTACAGATACGCAGTATTTT.

V is TRBV2 and J is TRBJ2-1; TRBD2 is a possible D gene (7 bases). The V end was cut by 6 bases, the J end by 2 bases, with 14 bases between. The CDR3 sequence is 15 residues long. Germline V gene sequence: CDR1 SNHLY, CDR2 FYNNEI. The CDR3 nucleotides are TGTGCCAGCAGAGTCCGGGGGGCGACCTACAATGAGCAGTTCTTC. Protein: CASRVRGATYNEQFF.

This clonotype turned up a few times. This chain links TRBV13 with TRBJ1-4; 10 positions match TRBD1. The CDR3 totals 14 residues. CDR1 and CDR2 (germline): PRHDT, FYEKMQ (reference sequence). The V segment lost 5 bases and the J segment 7 bases; nucleotides outside the gene matches: 4. CDR3: CASSPRDRGEKLFF. The CDR3 nucleotides read TGTGCCAGCAGCCCCCGGGACAGGGGTGAAAAACTGTTTTTT.

The chain has TRBV25-1 and TRBJ2-3, with 8 bases fitting TRBD1. There are 14 residues in the CDR3. The germline gives CDR1 MGHDK, CDR2 SYGVNS. With V trimmed by 3 bases and J by 6 bases, 5 bases remained unmatched. Here the CDR3 reads CASSDQGAADTQYF. The DNA for the CDR3 is TGTGCCAGCAGTGACCAGGGGGCGGCGGATACGCAGTATTTT.

This clonotype was observed once. The chain employs TRBV7-9 and TRBJ2-1; 8 nucleotides match TRBD2. This CDR3 has 15 amino acids. CDR1 SEHNR and CDR2 FQNEAQ come from the germline V gene (reference sequence). Trimming cost V 7 bases and J 6 bases; bases outside gene matches: 11. CDR3 coding DNA: TGTGCCAGCACCCCCGGGGGGGCGAGTGGCAATGAGCAGTTCTTC. Protein sequence: CASTPGGASGNEQFF.

The chain has TRBV13 and TRBJ2-7; D is perhaps TRBD1 (6 bases). Per the germline V gene, CDR1 is PRHDT and CDR2 is FYEKMQ (reference sequence). V was trimmed by 6 bases and J by 6 bases, leaving 15 bases between them. There are 13 residues in the CDR3. DNA of the CDR3: TGTGCCAGCAGGGCCCTGACAGGAGGCGAGCAGTACTTC. Translation gives CASRALTGGEQYF.

The V call is TRBV20-1, the J call TRBJ2-1; possibly TRBD2 for D (6 bases). The germline V gene has CDR1 DFQATT and CDR2 SNEGSKA (reference sequence). V was shortened by 6 bases and J by 8 bases, with 17 bases between the two germline ends. The CDR3 spans 13 residues. The CDR3 sequence: CSAISAGLYEQFF. As DNA, the CDR3 is TGCAGTGCCATTAGCGCGGGGCTATATGAGCAGTTCTTC.